A single sample is the source of the 16 T cell receptor beta chains below, sequenced in a study of early T cells in non-severe SARS-CoV-2 infection (dated by TCRdb to the early 2020s). To prepare the library, 5' RACE was applied. The listed sequencing device is NextSeq 500. The public reads were run again by TCRdb, first through fastp at Q25 and then through MiXCR, and only productive beta chains were kept. Entries that share a CDR3 protein sequence are merged under the most common genes and DNA. The sample table lists approximately 100,000 distinct CDR3 sequences, 8% to 13% of them with a count of one. The ten largest make up approximately 5% of the sample. Source material: whole blood. The origin of the receptors is an adult who was a healthcare worker with PCR-confirmed SARS-CoV-2 infection or an uninfected control (not recorded which).

This clonotype was detected ten times or more. This chain connects TRBV2 to TRBJ2-1, with D possibly being TRBD1 (5 bases). The CDR3 spans 14 residues. The V and J ends lost 2 bases and 5 bases respectively, with 10 bases between them. The germline gives CDR1 SNHLY, CDR2 FYNNEI. CDR3 in amino acids: CASSESWGHNEQFF. CDR3 sequence (DNA): TGTGCCAGCAGTGAATCCTGGGGCCACAATGAGCAGTTCTTC. Drawing the rest from reference TRBV2 and TRBJ2-1, the complete variable domain is EPEVTQTPSHQVTQMGQEVILRCVPISNHLYFYWYRQILGQKVEFLVSFYNNEISEKSEIFDDQFSVERPDGSNFTLKIRSTKLEDSAMYFCASSESWGHNEQFFGPGTRLTVL.

The chain links TRBV20-1 to TRBJ2-3; tentatively, D is TRBD2 (6 bases). V lost 6 bases to trimming and J lost 0 bases, with 13 bases between them. Germline V gene data show CDR1 as DFQATT and CDR2 as SNEGSKA (reference sequence). This CDR3 spans 14 amino acids. The CDR3 region has the DNA TGCAGTGCCCCTCTAGCGACTAGCACAGATACGCAGTATTTT. It encodes CSAPLATSTDTQYF.

The chain recombines TRBV20-1 with TRBJ1-1, with TRBD1 matching 7 bases. Losses at the gene ends were 6 bases for V and 3 bases for J; bases not matched to a gene: 7. The CDR3 covers 13 residues. Germline V gene data show CDR1 as DFQATT and CDR2 as SNEGSKA (reference sequence). CDR3 residues: CSAPNTGDTEAFF. DNA of the CDR3: TGCAGTGCCCCAAACACAGGGGACACTGAAGCTTTCTTT.

The V and J genes are TRBV18 and TRBJ2-1; either TRBD1 or TRBD2 may fit D (6 bases each). CDR1 and CDR2 from the germline V gene are KGHSH and LQKENI. The CDR3 is 17 residues long. V dropped 6 bases and J dropped 0 bases, with 18 bases sitting between them. The CDR3 sequence is CASSSLTGGSSYNEQFF. The CDR3 bases are TGTGCCAGCTCTTCCCTGACCGGGGGCAGCTCCTACAATGAGCAGTTCTTC.

This clonotype was seen at least ten times. The J gene is TRBJ1-4, the V gene TRBV5-5; TRBD1 aligns across 8 bases. The CDR3 is 16 residues long. The V segment lost 4 bases and the J segment 0 bases; nucleotides outside the gene matches: 5. Germline lookup yields CDR1 SGHKS and CDR2 YYEKEE (reference sequence). CDR3 in amino acids: CASSRQGAATNEKLFF. In DNA form, the CDR3 reads TGTGCCAGCAGCCGGCAGGGGGCTGCAACTAATGAAAAACTGTTTTTT.

This clonotype was found many times. This chain uses TRBV12-3 or TRBV12-4 with TRBJ1-5; perhaps TRBD1 as D (5 bases). The ends were cut back, 5 bases at V and 4 bases at J, with 18 bases in the middle. The CDR3 is 16 residues long. CDR3 region: CASSPSRDLGNQPQHF. The CDR3 DNA is TGTGCCAGCAGTCCATCCCGGGACCTAGGGAATCAGCCCCAGCATTTT.

For this clonotype: One junction end does not reproduce the germline sequence, and a read error may be involved. The chain has TRBV6-5 and TRBJ2-7; possible D gene TRBD2, 5 bases. The CDR3 has 14 residues. In germline, CDR1 is MNHEY, CDR2 SVGAGI. In DNA, the CDR3 is TGTCCCAGCAGTTACTCAGGCGTAGAGGGCGAGCAGTACTTC. Translation: CPSSYSGVEGEQYF.

This clonotype was seen a few times. This rearrangement joins TRBV20-1 to TRBJ1-6; possible D gene TRBD1, 5 bases. V shed 5 bases and J shed 5 bases, with 16 bases lying between them. The germline V gene has CDR1 DFQATT and CDR2 SNEGSKA (reference sequence). The CDR3 has 15 residues. Written as DNA, the CDR3 is TGCAGTGCTGCTGGACACCGACTTAATAATTCACCCCTCCACTTT. Its protein is CSAAGHRLNNSPLHF.

There are a few counts of this clonotype. The CDR3 DNA follows: TGCGCCAGCAGCTTGGGGGCAGGGGCGACAACTAATGAAAAACTGTTTTTT. Encoded protein: CASSLGAGATTNEKLFF. The chain joins TRBV5-1 to TRBJ1-4; D possibly corresponds to TRBD1 (6 bases). Germline V gives CDR1 SGHRS, CDR2 YFSETQ. The V end lost 0 bases, the J end lost 0 bases, and 12 bases lay between the germline ends. The CDR3 is 17 amino acids.

This clonotype was seen ten or more times. This chain connects TRBV3-1 to TRBJ2-1; D could derive from TRBD1 or TRBD2 (5 bases each). Per the germline V gene, CDR1 is LGHDT and CDR2 is YNNKEL (reference sequence). The CDR3 totals 16 residues. Trimming removed 0 bases at V and 11 bases at J, with 20 bases between. The CDR3: CASSQDHGTKTMKQFF. The CDR3 DNA reads as TGTGCCAGCAGCCAAGATCACGGGACCAAAACAATGAAGCAGTTCTTC.

This clonotype was seen repeatedly, ten times or more. The chain recombines TRBV15 with TRBJ1-1; the match to TRBD1 covers 7 bases. Per the germline V gene, CDR1 is LNHNV and CDR2 is YYDKDF (reference sequence). The CDR3 totals 15 residues. Losses at the gene ends were 5 bases for V and 5 bases for J; bases not matched to a gene: 11. The CDR3 loop is CATSRKQGSGTEAFF. The DNA for the CDR3 is TGTGCCACCAGCCGTAAACAGGGGAGTGGGACTGAAGCTTTCTTT.

CDR3 in amino acids: CASSHSTGNSYNEQFF. The CDR3 DNA sequence: TGTGCCAGCAGCCACTCTACAGGGAACTCCTACAATGAGCAGTTCTTC. The chain links TRBV7-2 to TRBJ2-1; D is possibly TRBD1 (6 bases). The CDR3 is 16 residues long. Germline V CDR1 and CDR2: SGHTA, FQGNSA. V gave up 5 bases and J gave up 0 bases, with 14 bases separating them.

This clonotype appeared a few times. The V gene is TRBV29-1, the J gene TRBJ2-1; TRBD2 matches at 11 bases. Germline CDR1 SQVTM, CDR2 ANQGSEA. The CDR3 runs 15 residues. V lost 2 bases and J lost 3; bases outside the gene matches: 3. The CDR3 loop is CSVEFLAGGYNEQFF. For the CDR3, the DNA is TGCAGCGTTGAATTCCTAGCGGGGGGCTACAATGAGCAGTTCTTC.

This clonotype has at least ten counts. The V and J genes are TRBV7-9 and TRBJ2-7; D unclear. The CDR3 has 12 residues. Germline loops: CDR1 SEHNR, CDR2 FQNEAQ (reference sequence). V lost 1 base and J lost 2, with 3 bases in between. The CDR3 reads CASSLGAYEQYF. The CDR3 DNA follows: TGTGCCAGCAGCTTAGGGGCCTACGAGCAGTACTTC.

V usage is TRBV2 and J usage is TRBJ2-7, with 8 nucleotides matching TRBD1. The germline CDR1 and CDR2 sequences are SNHLY and FYNNEI. J gave up 2 bases and V 4 bases, and 13 bases lay outside the gene matches. The CDR3 has 17 residues. This chain's CDR3 is CASSVGISDRGTYEQYF. CDR3 DNA sequence: TGTGCCAGCAGTGTTGGTATTAGCGACAGGGGCACCTACGAGCAGTACTTC.

The chain combines TRBV20-1 with TRBJ2-3, with D hard to call. Per germline, CDR1 DFQATT and CDR2 SNEGSKA (reference sequence). The CDR3 length is 14 residues. V lost 0 bases, J lost 2 bases, and 9 bases lay in between. CDR3 sequence reads: CSARDRPNTDTQYF. The CDR3 DNA reads TGCAGTGCTAGAGATAGGCCCAACACAGATACGCAGTATTTT.